This TCR beta chain appears in the sequencing data of a study of cytomegalovirus exposure and HLA in healthy donors. Germline V gene data show CDR1 as SGHTA and CDR2 as FQGNSA. The germline V and J ends were trimmed by 1 base and 1 base, with 14 bases remaining between them. The CDR3 has 16 residues. Primers: 60 Vbeta forward and 13 Jbeta reverse. Assay: immunoSEQ multiplex PCR; the TCRdb copy retains only in-frame clones and omits some. The sample lists about 200,000 clones; 65% to 85% were seen once. Sequencing was performed on PBMCs. The origin of this receptor is a man younger than 35 in good health and CMV-seronegative. The gene calls are TRBV7-2 and TRBJ2-7, with a tentative D call TRBD2 (6 bases). The CDR3 loop reads CASSLEGPGDSYEQYF. The CDR3 nucleotides are TGTGCCAGCAGCTTAGAAGGGCCGGGGGATTCCTACGAGCAGTACTTC.